Following are 30 T cell receptor beta chains from one sample sequenced in a study of cytomegalovirus exposure and HLA in healthy donors. Vbeta (60) and Jbeta (13) primers were used in the PCR. Profiling relied on immunoSEQ multiplex PCR, and the TCRdb table lists in-frame clones only, not all of them. The sample holds some 150,000 clones, 65% to 85% seen once. Input material: PBMCs. These receptors all come from a woman between 40 and 50 years old in good health and CMV-seropositive.

This clone occurred a few times. The V gene is TRBV9, the J gene TRBJ2-5, with 10 bases identical to TRBD1. Trimming took 2 bases from V and 6 from J; bases not matched to a gene: 10. The CDR3 runs to 16 residues. Germline V gives CDR1 SGDLS, CDR2 YYNGEE. The CDR3 region has the DNA TGTGCCAGCAGCGTTGATGGACAGGGGGGGTGGAAGACCCAGTACTTC. Its translation: CASSVDGQGGWKTQYF.

The chain joins TRBV18 to TRBJ2-1; 9 nucleotides line up with TRBD1. V lost 3 bases and J lost 4; bases outside the gene matches: 4. CDR1 is KGHSH and CDR2 is LQKENI in the germline V gene. This CDR3 region has 15 residues. DNA for the CDR3: TGTGCCAGCTCACCGACAGGGGGGCTATACAATGAGCAGTTCTTC. This codes for CASSPTGGLYNEQFF.

V gene TRBV5-1 combines with J gene TRBJ1-4; possibly TRBD1 for D (5 bases). The germline V gene has CDR1 SGHRS and CDR2 YFSETQ. V was trimmed by 4 bases and J by 0 bases, leaving 19 bases between them. CDR3 length: 18 amino acids. CDR3 DNA: TGCGCCAGCAGCCCCGGGGGGGTGGATTTTGCAACTAATGAAAAACTGTTTTTT. Protein product: CASSPGGVDFATNEKLFF.

This clone was counted a few times. V gene TRBV2 combines with J gene TRBJ2-5, with a tentative D call TRBD2 (5 bases). V shed 6 bases and J shed 2 bases, with 10 bases lying between them. This CDR3 contains 13 residues. Germline CDR1 is SNHLY and CDR2 is FYNNEI. CDR3 residues: CASSRSGQETQYF. For the CDR3, the DNA is TGTGCCAGCAGCCGAAGCGGACAAGAGACCCAGTACTTC.

This sequence joins TRBV5-4 and TRBJ2-7, with 11 positions matching TRBD2. The CDR3 contains 17 residues. Per germline, CDR1 SGHNT and CDR2 YYREEE (reference sequence). J gave up 2 bases and V 0 bases, and 7 bases lay outside the gene matches. For the CDR3, the DNA is TGTGCCAGCAGCTTGGAGGGGGGGACTAGCGGAACCTACGAGCAGTACTTC. Its protein product is CASSLEGGTSGTYEQYF.

This chain joins TRBV10-1 and TRBJ2-5; D gene uncertain. The CDR3 is 13 residues long. Between the trimmed V and J ends, which lost 8 bases and 5 bases, there was a span of 15 bases. CDR1 is WNHNN, CDR2 SYGVQD, per germline (reference sequence). The CDR3 sequence: CASSFYGMETQYF. CDR3 sequence (DNA): TGCGCCAGCTCCTTCTACGGTATGGAGACCCAGTACTTC.

The J gene is TRBJ2-3, the V gene TRBV30, with TRBD1 matching over 7 bases. Germline CDR1 is GTSNPN and CDR2 is SVGIG (reference sequence). After removal of 3 bases from V and 2 bases from J, the junction contained 8 bases not matched to a gene. The CDR3 is made up of 15 amino acids. The CDR3 reads CAWSETGSPTDTQYF. The CDR3 nucleotides read TGTGCCTGGAGCGAGACAGGGTCCCCCACAGATACGCAGTATTTT.

A note on this clone: Different DNA sequences within this sample yield the same CDR3. The chain couples TRBV5-1 to TRBJ1-1, with D uncertain. With 4 bases removed from V and 5 bases from J, the gap between germline ends came to 12 bases. Germline-derived CDR1 and CDR2 are SGHRS and YFSETQ. The CDR3 covers 13 residues. The DNA for the CDR3 is TGCGCCAGCAGCCTAGGAGGTGGAACTGAAGCTTTCTTT. This sequence encodes CASSLGGGTEAFF.

The CDR3 sequence is CASSIGNSMNNQPQHF. CDR3 DNA sequence: TGTGCCAGTAGTATAGGGAACAGTATGAACAATCAGCCCCAGCATTTT. V gene TRBV19 combines with J gene TRBJ1-5, with D hard to call. The ends were cut back, 1 base at V and 3 bases at J, with 13 bases in the middle. Germline CDR1 LNHDA, CDR2 SQIVND (reference sequence). This CDR3 has 16 residues.

The chain links TRBV28 to TRBJ1-6, with 11 bases that match TRBD1. The CDR3 spans 15 residues. V lost 5 bases and J lost 8; bases outside the gene matches: 5. Germline-derived CDR1 and CDR2 are MDHEN and SYDVKM. The CDR3 loop reads CASSLGQGGDSPLHF. The CDR3 bases are TGTGCCAGCAGTCTGGGACAGGGGGGCGATTCACCCCTCCACTTT.

The J gene is TRBJ2-3, the V gene TRBV10-3, with D perhaps matching TRBD1 (6 bases). This CDR3 is 16 amino acids long. CDR1 and CDR2 (germline): ENHRY, SYGVKD. V lost 6 bases, J lost 1 base, and 17 bases lay in between. The CDR3 reads CAISKAQGFRTDTQYF. CDR3 nucleotides: TGTGCCATCAGCAAAGCTCAGGGGTTCCGCACAGATACGCAGTATTTT.

This rearrangement joins TRBV2 to TRBJ2-2; 12 bases align to TRBD2. CDR3 length equals 17 residues. J lost 4 bases, V lost 5 bases, and 8 bases had no gene match. Looked up from germline, CDR1 is SNHLY and CDR2 is FYNNEI. CDR3 in DNA: TGTGCCAGCAGTCAACTAGCGGGGGGACCGGGCACCGGGGAGCTGTTTTTT. Translation gives CASSQLAGGPGTGELFF.

Concerning this clone itself: The junction and the germline gene differ at one end; a read error may be behind it. The chain employs TRBV5-1 and TRBJ1-1; no definite D call. CDR1 is SGHRS, CDR2 YFSETQ, per germline. The CDR3 extends over 14 amino acids. The CDR3 spells CASSQGADVDPGSF. The CDR3 bases are TGCGCCAGCAGCCAAGGTGCCGATGTCGACCCGGGTTCTTTT.

Written as DNA, the CDR3 is TGTGCCAGCAGCCCCCCTGATCGGGAGCAGTACTTC. It encodes CASSPPDREQYF. The chain is built from TRBV4-2 and TRBJ2-7, with D unresolved. In germline, CDR1 is LGHNA, CDR2 YNFKEQ. Trimming cost V 4 bases and J 7 bases, with 11 bases left between them. CDR3 length: 12 amino acids.

The gene calls are TRBV25-1 and TRBJ1-1; possibly TRBD1 for D (5 bases). The CDR3 extends over 14 amino acids. Germline V CDR1 and CDR2: MGHDK, SYGVNS. With 6 bases removed from V and 4 bases from J, the gap between germline ends came to 15 bases. CDR3 sequence: CASSPMGGGTEAFF. The CDR3 DNA follows: TGTGCCAGCAGCCCTATGGGGGGGGGCACTGAAGCTTTCTTT.

The gene calls are TRBV4-3 and TRBJ1-4; 7 nucleotides align to TRBD1. The CDR3 extends over 14 amino acids. The V gene end was trimmed by 1 base and the J gene end by 12 bases; junction bases not matched to a gene: 8. Germline V lookup: CDR1 LGHNA, CDR2 YSLEER. Written as DNA, the CDR3 is TGCGCCAGCAGCCAAGGGAAGGGGGCGTCGGAACTGTTTTTT. Its translation is CASSQGKGASELFF.

CDR3 amino acids: CASSPRLAGSSYEQYF. The DNA for the CDR3 is TGTGCCAGTAGTCCTAGACTAGCGGGGAGCTCCTACGAGCAGTACTTC. The genes are TRBV19 and TRBJ2-7; the match to TRBD2 covers 11 bases. The length of the CDR3 is 16 residues. CDR1 LNHDA and CDR2 SQIVND come from the germline V gene (reference sequence). The J segment lost 0 bases and the V segment lost 5 bases, leaving 6 bases of the junction unmatched. The whole variable domain, filled in from reference TRBV19 and TRBJ2-7, reads DGGITQSPKYLFRKEGQNVTLSCEQNLNHDAMYWYRQDPGQGLRLIYYSQIVNDFQKGDIAEGYSVSREKKESFPLTVTSAQKNPTAFYLCASSPRLAGSSYEQYFGPGTRLTVT.

This clone was picked up a small number of times. J is TRBJ2-7 and V is TRBV6-1, with D possibly being TRBD2 (5 bases). V lost 4 bases and J 10 bases, leaving 8 bases between the germline ends. This CDR3 has 10 amino acids. Germline CDR1 MNHNS, CDR2 SASEGT. In nucleotides, the CDR3 is TGTGCCAGCAGTGTAGGAGGCCAGTACTTC. This encodes CASSVGGQYF.

The V and J genes are TRBV28 and TRBJ2-1; 12 nucleotides match TRBD2. CDR1 MDHEN and CDR2 SYDVKM come from the germline V gene. The CDR3 spans 17 residues. The V and J ends lost 6 bases and 10 bases, in that order; junction bases with no gene match: 16. The CDR3 nucleotides are TGTGCCAGCAGCCACCCCGGACTAGCGGGGCCCCCATCCGAGCAGTTCTTC. Protein: CASSHPGLAGPPSEQFF.

This clone was seen only once. CDR3 protein: CAISETNRIQTEAFF. DNA of the CDR3: TGTGCCATCAGTGAGACCAACAGGATTCAAACTGAAGCTTTCTTT. The chain employs TRBV10-3 and TRBJ1-1; tentative D call: TRBD1 (5 bases). V was clipped by 2 bases and J by 5 bases, with 15 bases between them. This CDR3 is built from 15 residues. The germline V gene encodes CDR1 ENHRY and CDR2 SYGVKD.

The chain has TRBV15 and TRBJ2-7, with 9 bases that match TRBD2. J was trimmed by 1 base and V by 5 bases; bases with no gene match: 9. CDR1 and CDR2 (germline): LNHNV, YYDKDF (reference sequence). This CDR3 is 16 amino acids long. The CDR3 sequence: CATSPRGGGGSYEQYF. The CDR3 nucleotides are TGTGCCACCAGCCCCCGGGGCGGGGGGGGGTCCTACGAGCAGTACTTC. The variable domain in full, with the rest retrieved from reference TRBV15 and TRBJ2-7, is DAMVIQNPRYQVTQFGKPVTLSCSQTLNHNVMYWYQQKSSQAPKLLFHYYDKDFNNEADTPDNFQSRRPNTSFCFLDIRSPGLGDTAMYLCATSPRGGGGSYEQYFGPGTRLTVT.

This chain links TRBV4-3 with TRBJ2-5, with 8 positions matching TRBD1. With the DNA end fitting TRBJ2-7 better, the J assignment may be wrong. The CDR3 contains 15 residues. Germline CDR1 and CDR2: LGHNA and YSLEER. CDR3 sequence (DNA): TGCGCCAGCAGCCAAGCGGCAGGGGGCTACGACGAGCAGTACTTC. Its translation: CASSQAAGGYDEQYF.

A remark on this clone: Additional DNA sequences in this sample encode the identical CDR3. This sequence joins TRBV30 and TRBJ2-7; 10 bases line up with TRBD1. Germline V lookup: CDR1 GTSNPN, CDR2 SVGIG (reference sequence). The CDR3 consists of 14 residues. V lost 1 base to trimming and J lost 4 bases; unmatched junction nucleotides: 4. DNA of the CDR3: TGTGCCTGGAGTGGACAGGGGGCCCTATACGAGCAGTACTTC. Its protein product is CAWSGQGALYEQYF. Together with reference TRBV30 and TRBJ2-7, the CDR3 gives the full variable domain: SQTIHQWPATLVQPVGSPLSLECTVEGTSNPNLYWYRQAAGRGLQLLFYSVGIGQISSEVPQNLSASRPQDRQFILSSKKLLLSDSGFYLCAWSGQGALYEQYFGPGTRLTVT.

This chain links TRBV5-4 with TRBJ1-1, with no clear D. CDR1 SGHNT and CDR2 YYREEE come from the germline V gene (reference sequence). There are 15 residues in the CDR3. V lost 4 bases, J lost 0 bases, and 13 bases lay in between. The DNA for the CDR3 is TGTGCCAGCAGCCCGGTGTCGCTATTGAACACTGAAGCTTTCTTT. This sequence encodes CASSPVSLLNTEAFF. Filled out from reference TRBV5-4 and TRBJ1-1, the complete variable domain reads ETGVTQSPTHLIKTRGQQVTLRCSSQSGHNTVSWYQQALGQGPQFIFQYYREEENGRGNFPPRFSGLQFPNYSSELNVNALELDDSALYLCASSPVSLLNTEAFFGQGTRLTVV.

This clone was seen a handful of times. V gene TRBV5-4 combines with J gene TRBJ1-4, with D perhaps matching TRBD1 (5 bases). The CDR3 runs 15 residues. The V end was cut by 4 bases, the J end by 5 bases, with 15 bases between. Germline lookup yields CDR1 SGHNT and CDR2 YYREEE (reference sequence). The CDR3 DNA reads as TGTGCCAGCAGCCTCCAAGGGGTGGAGAATGAAAAACTGTTTTTT. This encodes CASSLQGVENEKLFF.

The CDR3 sequence is CASSEARGRTGELFF. As DNA, the CDR3 is TGTGCCAGCAGTGAAGCTAGGGGGCGCACCGGGGAGCTGTTTTTT. V gene TRBV6-1 combines with J gene TRBJ2-2, with 7 bases fitting TRBD1. CDR3 size: 15 residues. V shed 0 bases, J shed 4 bases, and the junction held 2 bases outside the gene matches. Germline loops: CDR1 MNHNS, CDR2 SASEGT.

This chain links TRBV6-5 with TRBJ2-5; 7 nucleotides match TRBD2. This CDR3 has 13 residues. Trimming removed 4 bases from V and 3 bases from J; junction bases left unmatched: 2. Looked up from germline, CDR1 is MNHEY and CDR2 is SVGAGI. CDR3 bases: TGTGCCAGCAGTTTCGGACTAGAAGAGACCCAGTACTTC. The encoded protein is CASSFGLEETQYF.

V usage is TRBV20-1 and J usage is TRBJ2-1, with D hard to call. The CDR3 sequence is 11 residues long. CDR1 is DFQATT, CDR2 SNEGSKA, per germline (reference sequence). V lost 0 bases to trimming and J lost 7 bases, with 4 bases between them. CDR3 coding DNA: TGCAGTGCTAGAGAACTGAATGAGCAGTTCTTC. It encodes CSARELNEQFF.

The genes are TRBV2 and TRBJ2-4, with D maybe TRBD1 (7 bases). CDR3 length: 16 residues. V was clipped by 3 bases and J by 2 bases, with 14 bases between them. Per the germline V gene, CDR1 is SNHLY and CDR2 is FYNNEI. Here the CDR3 reads CASSEGPGGTKNIQYF. The CDR3 DNA sequence: TGTGCCAGCAGTGAGGGGCCAGGGGGGACCAAAAACATTCAGTACTTC.

The genes are TRBV10-3 and TRBJ2-1; 14 bases align to TRBD2. The CDR3 runs to 13 residues. V lost 8 bases, J lost 9 bases, and 3 bases stayed unmatched. Germline V gene sequence: CDR1 ENHRY, CDR2 SYGVKD. CDR3 sequence reads: CAIAGTSGGEQFF. The DNA of the CDR3 is TGTGCCATCGCCGGGACTAGCGGGGGTGAGCAGTTCTTC.